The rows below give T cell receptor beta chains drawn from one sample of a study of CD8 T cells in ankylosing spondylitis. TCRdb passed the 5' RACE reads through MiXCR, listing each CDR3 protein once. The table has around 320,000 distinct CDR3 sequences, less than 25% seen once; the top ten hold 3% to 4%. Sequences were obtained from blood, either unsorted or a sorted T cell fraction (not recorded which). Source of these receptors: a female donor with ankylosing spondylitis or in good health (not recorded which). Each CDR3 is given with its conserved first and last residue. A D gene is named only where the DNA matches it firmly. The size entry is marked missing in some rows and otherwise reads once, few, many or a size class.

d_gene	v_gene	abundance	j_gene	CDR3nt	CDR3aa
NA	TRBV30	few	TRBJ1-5	TGTGCCTGGAGTGTGGAAGGGGCCAATCAGCCCCAGCATTTT	CAWSVEGANQPQHF
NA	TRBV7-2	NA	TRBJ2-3	TGTGCCAGCAGCCCGAACCGCCGGGACTTATCTACAGATACGCAGTATTTT	CASSPNRRDLSTDTQYF
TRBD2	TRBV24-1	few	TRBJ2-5	TGTGCCACCAGAACTTTCCCGTGGACTAGCGGGAGGCCCCTCCAAGAGACCCAGTACTTC	CATRTFPWTSGRPLQETQYF
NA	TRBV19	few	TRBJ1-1	TGTGCCAGTAGTATTTTCCCAGGGATGAACACTGAAGCTTTCTTT	CASSIFPGMNTEAFF
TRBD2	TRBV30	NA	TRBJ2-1	TGTGCCTGGAGCCCTCCGGGACTAGCGGGTATAAATGAGCAGTTCTTC	CAWSPPGLAGINEQFF
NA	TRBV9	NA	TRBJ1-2	TGTGCCAGCAGCCCCACTTGGAAGGATGGCTACACCTTC	CASSPTWKDGYTF
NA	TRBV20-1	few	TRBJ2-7	TGCAGCCTGAGCGGTTCCTACTCCGACGAGCAGTACTTC	CSLSGSYSDEQYF
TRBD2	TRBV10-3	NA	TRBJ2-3	TGTGCCATCGGCCGGGGAACGGGAGGCCTCAGCACAGATACGCAGTATTTT	CAIGRGTGGLSTDTQYF
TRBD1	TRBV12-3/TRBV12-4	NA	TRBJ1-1	TGTGCCAGCAGTCGCCTCACAGGGGGCCCTGAAGCTTTCTTT	CASSRLTGGPEAFF
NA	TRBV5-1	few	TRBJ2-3	TGCGCCAGCAGCTTGGCGGCGGGATTGGGTACAGATACGCAGTATTTT	CASSLAAGLGTDTQYF
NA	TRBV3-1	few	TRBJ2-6	TGTGCCAGCAGCCAAGATGCTGGGGCCAACGTCCTGACTTTC	CASSQDAGANVLTF
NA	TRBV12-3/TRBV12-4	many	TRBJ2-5	TGTGCCAGCAGTTTCGGGACCCAGTACTTC	CASSFGTQYF
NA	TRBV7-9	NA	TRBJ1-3	TGTGCCAGCAGCTTATGGCAGGGGCGAAACACCATATATTTT	CASSLWQGRNTIYF
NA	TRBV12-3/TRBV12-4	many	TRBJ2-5	TGTGCCAGCAGCGGGACCGACACAAACATCTGGGGGGAGACCCAGTACTTC	CASSGTDTNIWGETQYF
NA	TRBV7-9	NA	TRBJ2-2	TGTGCCAGCAGCTTAGCGTTGACGAACACCGGGGAGCTGTTTTTT	CASSLALTNTGELFF
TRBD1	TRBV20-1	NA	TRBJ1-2	TGCAGTGCTCCCCTGGTGGACAGGTCTAACTATGGCTACACCTTC	CSAPLVDRSNYGYTF
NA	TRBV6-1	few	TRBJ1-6	TGTGCCAGCGCGTGGGACGGTGGGAATTCACCCCTCCACTTT	CASAWDGGNSPLHF
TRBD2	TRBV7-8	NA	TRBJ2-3	TGTGCCAGCAGCTCCCCCTATAGCGGGGAGAATACGCAGTATTTT	CASSSPYSGENTQYF
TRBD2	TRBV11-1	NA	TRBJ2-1	TGTGCCAGCAGCCCCGGGACTAGCGGGAGAGAATACAATGAGCAGTTCTTC	CASSPGTSGREYNEQFF
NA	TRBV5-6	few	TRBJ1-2	TGTGCCAGCAGCTTGTTTAACTATGGCTACACCTTC	CASSLFNYGYTF
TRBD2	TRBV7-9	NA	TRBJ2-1	TGTGCCAGCACTATAGCGGGCTCCTACAATGAGCAGTTCTTC	CASTIAGSYNEQFF
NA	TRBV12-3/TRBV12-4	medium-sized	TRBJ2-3	TGTGCCAGCAGCTTAGGAGATACGCAGTATTTT	CASSLGDTQYF
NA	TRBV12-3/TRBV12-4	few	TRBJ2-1	TGTGCCAGCAGCCCCCCCGTGGGTTGGTCCTACAATGAGCAGTTCTTC	CASSPPVGWSYNEQFF
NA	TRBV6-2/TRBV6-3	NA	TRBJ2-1	TGTGCCAGCACCGAAGCGGCGAGCTCCTACAATGAGCAGTTCTTC	CASTEAASSYNEQFF
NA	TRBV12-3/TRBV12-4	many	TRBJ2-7	TGTGCCAGCAGTTTCGGCTCCTACGAGCAGTACTTC	CASSFGSYEQYF
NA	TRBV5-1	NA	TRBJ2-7	TGCGCCAGCAGCTTGGTAGGGGGAGGACCAACCTACGAGCAGTACTTC	CASSLVGGGPTYEQYF
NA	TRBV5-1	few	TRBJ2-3	TGCGCCAGCAGCTCTAGCCCTGGGGGCGATACGCAGTATTTT	CASSSSPGGDTQYF